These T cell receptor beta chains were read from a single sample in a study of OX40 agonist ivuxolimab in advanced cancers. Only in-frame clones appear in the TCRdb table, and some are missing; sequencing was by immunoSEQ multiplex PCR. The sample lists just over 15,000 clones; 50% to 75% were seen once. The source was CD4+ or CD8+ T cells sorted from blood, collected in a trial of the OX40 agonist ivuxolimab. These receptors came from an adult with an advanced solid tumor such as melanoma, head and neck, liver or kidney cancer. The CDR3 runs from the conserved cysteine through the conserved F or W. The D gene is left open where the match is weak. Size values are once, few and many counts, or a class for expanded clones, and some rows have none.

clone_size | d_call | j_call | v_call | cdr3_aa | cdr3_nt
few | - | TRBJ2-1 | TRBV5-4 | CASSLNLRGFEQFF | TGTGCCAGCAGCTTGAATTTAAGGGGGTTTGAGCAGTTCTTC
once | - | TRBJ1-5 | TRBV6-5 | CASSYSRWQPQHF | TGTGCCAGCAGTTACTCCAGGTGGCAGCCCCAGCATTTT
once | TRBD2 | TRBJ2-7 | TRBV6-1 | CASSEVGGGGPAQYF | TGTGCCAGCAGTGAAGTTGGCGGGGGGGGTCCCGCGCAGTACTTC
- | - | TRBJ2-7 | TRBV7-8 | CASSAGPHYEQYF | TGTGCCAGCAGCGCGGGACCGCACTACGAGCAGTACTTC
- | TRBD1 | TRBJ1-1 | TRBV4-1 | CASSHVPGQGPNTEAFF | TGCGCCAGCAGCCACGTCCCGGGACAGGGGCCGAACACTGAAGCTTTCTTT
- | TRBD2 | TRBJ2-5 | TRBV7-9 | CASSYGLAGTQETQYF | TGTGCCAGCAGCTACGGACTAGCGGGGACCCAAGAGACCCAGTACTTC
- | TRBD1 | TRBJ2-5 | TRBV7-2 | CASSLEETGGRQTQYF | TGTGCCAGCAGCTTAGAGGAGACAGGGGGCCGGCAGACCCAGTACTTC
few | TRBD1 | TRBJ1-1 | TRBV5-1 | CASSHKQGGVDAFF | TGCGCCAGCAGCCACAAACAGGGGGGAGTTGACGCTTTCTTT
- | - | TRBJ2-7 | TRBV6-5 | CASRPGDLYEQYF | TGTGCCAGCAGGCCGGGCGATTTGTACGAGCAGTACTTC
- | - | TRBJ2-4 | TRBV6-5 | CASQGGAKNIQYF | TGTGCCTCCCAAGGGGGAGCCAAAAACATTCAGTACTTC
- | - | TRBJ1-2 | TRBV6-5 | CASSLTVNYGYTF | TGTGCCAGCAGTTTAACAGTTAACTATGGCTACACCTTC
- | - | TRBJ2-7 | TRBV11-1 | CASSLAGDFYEQYF | TGTGCCAGCAGCTTAGCGGGGGACTTCTACGAGCAGTACTTC
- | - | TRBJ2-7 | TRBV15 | CATSRSSYEQYF | TGTGCCACCAGCAGGAGCTCCTACGAGCAGTACTTC
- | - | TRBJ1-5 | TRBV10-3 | CAISAKGGDNQPQHF | TGTGCCATCAGTGCCAAAGGGGGAGACAATCAGCCCCAGCATTTT
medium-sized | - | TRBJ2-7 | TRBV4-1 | CASSPLHVLSYEQYF | TGCGCCAGCAGCCCCCTTCACGTGCTCTCCTACGAGCAGTACTTC
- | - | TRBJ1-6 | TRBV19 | CASSLRHSSSYNSPLHF | TGTGCCAGTAGTCTTAGACACTCGAGCTCCTATAATTCACCCCTCCACTTT
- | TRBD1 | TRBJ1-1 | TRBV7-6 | CASSLVGDSPTF | TGTGCCAGCAGCTTAGTAGGGGACAGCCCGACCTTT
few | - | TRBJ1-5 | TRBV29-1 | CSGGAGRDQPQHF | TGCAGCGGGGGGGCTGGTAGAGATCAGCCCCAGCATTTT
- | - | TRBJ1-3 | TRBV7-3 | CASSLNGASGNTIYF | TGTGCCAGCAGCTTAAACGGGGCCTCTGGAAACACCATATATTTT
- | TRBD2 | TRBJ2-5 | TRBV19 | CASSIRLAGGWETQYF | TGTGCCAGTAGTATACGGCTAGCGGGGGGTTGGGAGACCCAGTACTTC
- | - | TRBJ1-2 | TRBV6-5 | CASSQRGDYGYTF | TGTGCCAGCAGCCAGCGGGGGGACTATGGCTACACCTTC
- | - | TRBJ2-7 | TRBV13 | CASSSTDSPTYEQYF | TGTGCCAGCAGCTCGACCGACAGCCCTACCTACGAGCAGTACTTC
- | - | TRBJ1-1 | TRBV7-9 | CASSPPGGWTEAFF | TGTGCCAGCAGCCCACCGGGGGGTTGGACTGAAGCTTTCTTT
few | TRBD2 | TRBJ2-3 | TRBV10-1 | CASSDRLAGADTQYF | TGCGCCAGCAGTGATAGGCTAGCGGGTGCAGATACGCAGTATTTT
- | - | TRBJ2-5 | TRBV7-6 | CASSLEVEETQYF | TGTGCCAGCAGCTTAGAGGTGGAGGAGACCCAGTACTTC
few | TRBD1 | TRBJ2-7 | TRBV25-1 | CASSGRDRPYEQYF | TGTGCCAGCAGTGGCCGGGACAGACCCTACGAGCAGTACTTC
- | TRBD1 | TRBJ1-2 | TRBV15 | CATSRERTGGDYGYTF | TGTGCCACCAGCAGAGAAAGGACAGGGGGCGACTATGGCTACACCTTC
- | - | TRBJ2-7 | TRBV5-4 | CASSLHPGEYEQYF | TGTGCCAGCAGCCTACACCCCGGGGAATACGAGCAGTACTTC
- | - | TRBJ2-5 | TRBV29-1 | CSVEIGVWDTETQYF | TGCAGCGTTGAGATTGGGGTATGGGACACAGAGACCCAGTACTTC
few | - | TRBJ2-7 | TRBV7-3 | CASSGGSSYEQYF | TGTGCCAGCAGCGGCGGGTCCTCCTACGAGCAGTACTTC
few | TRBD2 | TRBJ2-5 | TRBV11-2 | CASSLEGGDETQYF | TGTGCCAGCAGCTTAGAGGGGGGGGACGAGACCCAGTACTTC
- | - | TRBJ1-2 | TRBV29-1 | CSVEGRTAEGYTF | TGCAGCGTTGAAGGACGGACCGCGGAGGGCTACACCTTC
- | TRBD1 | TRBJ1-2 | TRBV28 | CASSPPGQGALNGYTF | TGTGCCAGCAGTCCTCCGGGACAGGGGGCGCTGAATGGCTACACCTTC
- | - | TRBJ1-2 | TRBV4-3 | CASSHTTNYGYTF | TGCGCCAGCAGCCATACAACTAACTATGGCTACACCTTC
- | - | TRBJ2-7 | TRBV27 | CASSLLAGRGEQYF | TGTGCCAGCAGTTTATTGGCAGGCAGAGGGGAGCAGTACTTC
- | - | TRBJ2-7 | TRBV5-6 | CASSLDEGYTSYEQYF | TGTGCCAGCAGCTTAGATGAAGGATATACCTCCTACGAGCAGTACTTC
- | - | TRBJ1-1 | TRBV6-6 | CASSTTQNTEAFF | TGTGCCAGCAGTACGACACAAAACACTGAAGCTTTCTTT
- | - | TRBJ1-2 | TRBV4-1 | CASSPVGRDGYTF | TGCGCCAGCAGCCCAGTGGGGAGGGATGGCTACACCTTC
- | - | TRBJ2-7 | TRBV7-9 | CASSLDPAREQYF | TGTGCCAGCAGCTTAGACCCAGCCCGCGAGCAGTACTTC
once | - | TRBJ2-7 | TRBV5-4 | CASSQVTGYEQYF | TGCGCCAGCAGCCAAGTAACAGGGTACGAGCAGTACTTC
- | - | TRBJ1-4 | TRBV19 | CASSTGKKLFF | TGTGCCAGTTCAACAGGGAAAAAACTGTTTTTT
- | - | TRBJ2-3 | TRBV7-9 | CASSPNNGVTDTQYF | TGTGCCAGCAGCCCGAATAATGGGGTCACAGATACGCAGTATTTT
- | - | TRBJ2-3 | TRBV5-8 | CASSLSVGRITDTQYF | TGTGCCAGCAGCTTGAGTGTGGGGCGGATCACAGATACGCAGTATTTT
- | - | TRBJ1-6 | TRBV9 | CASSGSPGLTNSPLHF | TGTGCCAGCAGCGGAAGCCCTGGTCTAACTAATTCACCCCTCCACTTT
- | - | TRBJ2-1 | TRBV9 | CASSVSGLEHNEQFF | TGTGCCAGCAGCGTGTCGGGACTGGAACACAATGAGCAGTTCTTC
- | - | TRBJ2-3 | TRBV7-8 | CASSYRSAASSTDTQYF | TGTGCCAGCAGCTACAGGTCGGCAGCGTCTAGCACAGATACGCAGTATTTT
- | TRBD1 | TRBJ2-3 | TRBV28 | CASSPRDRVTDTQYF | TGTGCCAGCAGTCCCCGGGACAGGGTCACAGATACGCAGTATTTT
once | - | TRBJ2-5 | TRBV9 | CASSVGSGVRETQYF | TGTGCCAGCAGCGTAGGTTCCGGGGTGCGAGAGACCCAGTACTTC
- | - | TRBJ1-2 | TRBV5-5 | CASSLAAEGSNYGYTF | TGTGCCAGCAGCTTGGCCGCTGAGGGGTCTAACTATGGCTACACCTTC
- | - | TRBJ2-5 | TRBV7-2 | CASSLAWGEQETQYF | TGTGCCAGCAGCCTCGCGTGGGGGGAGCAAGAGACCCAGTACTTC
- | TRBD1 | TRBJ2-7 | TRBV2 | CASSWTGGQGEQYF | TGTGCCAGCAGTTGGACAGGGGGGCAGGGCGAGCAGTACTTC
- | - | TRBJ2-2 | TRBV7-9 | CASSPVNTGELFF | TGTGCCAGCAGCCCGGTGAACACCGGGGAGCTGTTTTTT
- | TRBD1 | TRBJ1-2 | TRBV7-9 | CASRPPGQGFGYTF | TGTGCCAGCAGGCCCCCGGGACAGGGTTTTGGCTACACCTTC
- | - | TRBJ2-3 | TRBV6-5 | CASIKWPTQYF | TGTGCCAGCATAAAGTGGCCTACGCAGTATTTT
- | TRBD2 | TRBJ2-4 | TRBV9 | CASSVAGLVLPGQNIQYF | TGTGCCAGCAGCGTAGCGGGACTAGTACTCCCCGGCCAAAACATTCAGTACTTC
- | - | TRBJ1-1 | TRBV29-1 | CSARTGIMNTEAFF | TGCAGCGCCAGAACAGGGATCATGAACACTGAAGCTTTCTTT
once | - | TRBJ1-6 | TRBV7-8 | CASSLWGGSDNSPLHF | TGTGCCAGCAGCTTATGGGGTGGCAGCGATAATTCACCCCTCCACTTT
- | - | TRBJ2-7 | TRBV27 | CASQISADGYEQYF | TGTGCCAGCCAAATCAGCGCGGACGGCTACGAGCAGTACTTC
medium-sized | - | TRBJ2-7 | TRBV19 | CASSIYITSSYEQYF | TGTGCCAGTAGTATATACATCACCAGCTCCTACGAGCAGTACTTC